One and the same sample provided the 24 T cell receptor beta chains below, sequenced in a study of vaccination and CD4 T cells after COVID-19. No antigens are known for them. The treatment denotes: approximately 9-day PBMC culture with coronavirus spike peptide pools or control peptides (ViraFEST assay). Cultured CD4+ T cell DNA was sequenced using the Oncomine TCR Beta short-read assay. TCRdb fed the PCR reads into MiXCR, producing one record per CDR3 protein. This sample has some 11,000 distinct CDR3 sequences; under 35% occur once, and the top ten carry roughly 14%. The source was CD4+ T cells from blood, cultured in vitro, collected after SARS-CoV-2 vaccination. The receptor set was obtained from a human donor who had recovered from COVID-19.

The table lists this clonotype with a few counts. This chain links TRBV20-1 with TRBJ1-1; D is possibly TRBD1 (5 bases). CDR3 length: 13 residues. Trimming cost V 6 bases and J 4 bases, with 15 bases left between them. The V gene's germline CDR1 is DFQATT and CDR2 SNEGSKA (reference sequence). CDR3: CSARSGGGTEAFF. The CDR3 region has the DNA TGCAGTGCCCGGTCGGGGGGAGGCACTGAAGCTTTCTTT.

By frequency in the sample, this clonotype is medium-sized. The chain links TRBV5-1 to TRBJ2-7; TRBD1 matches 9 bases. The CDR3 extends over 14 amino acids. The germline V gene has CDR1 SGHRS and CDR2 YFSETQ. The junction had 4 bases not matched to a gene; V was cut back by 3 bases and J by 3 bases. The chain's CDR3 is CASSSGQGLYEQYF. CDR3 sequence (DNA): TGCGCCAGCAGCTCGGGACAGGGCCTCTACGAGCAGTACTTC. The whole variable domain, remainder taken from reference TRBV5-1 and TRBJ2-7, is KAGVTQTPRYLIKTRGQQVTLSCSPISGHRSVSWYQQTPGQGLQFLFEYFSETQRNKGNFPGRFSGRQFSNSRSEMNVSTLELGDSALYLCASSSGQGLYEQYFGPGTRLTVT.

This clonotype was counted only a few times. The gene calls are TRBV7-9 and TRBJ2-5; no reliable D call. Looked up from germline, CDR1 is SEHNR and CDR2 is FQNEAQ (reference sequence). This CDR3 contains 11 residues. The V gene lost 1 base and the J gene lost 9 bases, with 6 bases spanning the gap. CDR3 loop: CASSLEWAQYF. In DNA, the CDR3 is TGTGCCAGCAGCTTAGAGTGGGCCCAGTACTTC.

The V gene is TRBV4-1, the J gene TRBJ2-3; D is undetermined. This CDR3 spans 14 amino acids. Trimming cost V 3 bases and J 2 bases, with 9 bases left between them. CDR1 and CDR2 (germline): MGHRA, YSYEKL. The CDR3 reads CASSQRGNTDTQYF. The CDR3 bases are TGCGCCAGCAGCCAGCGCGGAAACACAGATACGCAGTATTTT.

J is TRBJ1-6 and V is TRBV27; TRBD1 might be the D (6 bases). Trimming shortened V by 4 bases and J by 10 bases, and 20 bases separated the two germline ends. Germline V lookup: CDR1 MNHEY, CDR2 SMNVEV (reference sequence). The CDR3 spans 16 residues. In DNA form, the CDR3 reads TGTGCCAGCAGTTACCGGGGGGGCAGGGTCGGGTCACCCCTCCACTTT. It encodes CASSYRGGRVGSPLHF.

This rearrangement joins TRBV5-8 to TRBJ2-5, with TRBD1 as a possible D gene (6 bases). The germline gives CDR1 SGHTS, CDR2 YDEGEE. Between the trimmed V and J ends, which lost 6 bases and 4 bases, there was a span of 10 bases. This CDR3 is built from 12 residues. For the CDR3, the DNA is TGTGCCAGCATTTACAGGGCAGAGACCCAGTACTTC. It is translated as CASIYRAETQYF.

The rearrangement links TRBV7-3 to TRBJ2-2, with D possibly matching TRBD2 (6 bases). V shed 8 bases and J shed 7 bases, with 14 bases lying between them. Germline CDR1 is SGHTA and CDR2 is FQGTGA. This CDR3 region has 13 residues. DNA for the CDR3: TGTGCCAGCGCATCCGGGGGTGGCGGGGAGCTGTTTTTT. Residues: CASASGGGGELFF.

This clonotype was detected only a few times. The CDR3 nucleotides are TGTGCCAGCAGTTTTACGTCCGGACGAGTCAATGGCGAGTATTTT. Its protein product is CASSFTSGRVNGEYF. The rearrangement uses TRBV28 and TRBJ2-3; D gene uncertain. Germline V CDR1 and CDR2: MDHEN, SYDVKM. Deletions cut 3 bases from V and 13 bases from J, with 23 bases between. The CDR3 sequence is 15 residues long.

Judged by abundance, this clonotype is medium-sized. CDR3 residues: CSARDRVHYGYTF. Written as DNA, the CDR3 is TGCAGTGCTAGGGACAGGGTTCACTATGGCTACACCTTC. The V gene is TRBV20-1, the J gene TRBJ1-2, with TRBD1 matching 8 bases. This CDR3 spans 13 amino acids. Germline V CDR1 and CDR2: DFQATT, SNEGSKA (reference sequence). With V trimmed by 3 bases and J by 3 bases, 3 bases remained unmatched.

This clonotype was seen a few times. J is TRBJ1-1 and V is TRBV20-1; 7 positions agree with TRBD1. V dropped 0 bases and J dropped 5; count of bases not matched to a gene: 6. The CDR3 covers 14 residues. CDR1 is DFQATT, CDR2 SNEGSKA, per germline (reference sequence). This chain's CDR3 is CSARDAGGKTEAFF. The CDR3 bases are TGCAGTGCTAGAGACGCAGGGGGGAAAACTGAAGCTTTCTTT.

This clonotype was seen a handful of times. The rearrangement links TRBV7-9 to TRBJ1-1; D is ambiguous. The CDR3 consists of 13 residues. V lost 3 bases and J lost 4, with 9 bases in between. Germline CDR1 SEHNR, CDR2 FQNEAQ (reference sequence). CDR3 region: CASSFDPATEAFF. DNA of the CDR3: TGTGCCAGCAGCTTTGACCCCGCCACTGAAGCTTTCTTT.

This clonotype was picked up a small number of times. At one end the junction does not follow the germline gene, possibly because of a read error. This chain joins TRBV6-1 and TRBJ1-1, with D maybe TRBD1 (6 bases). Germline loops: CDR1 MNHNS, CDR2 SASEGT. CDR3 length: 15 amino acids. The CDR3 reads CASSNLGTQGTEAFF. DNA for the CDR3: TGTGCCAGCAGTAACCTCGGGACACAGGGCACTGAAGCTTTTTTT.

This clonotype was picked up a small number of times. The chain employs TRBV20-1 and TRBJ2-7, with a weak D call TRBD1 (5 bases). The CDR3 has 13 residues. The V gene lost 0 bases and the J gene lost 2 bases, with 8 bases spanning the gap. In germline, CDR1 is DFQATT, CDR2 SNEGSKA (reference sequence). CDR3 DNA: TGCAGTGCTAGAGAGCTAGGGGCCTACGAGCAGTACTTC. This gives the protein CSARELGAYEQYF.

This clonotype was seen only a few times. The chain combines TRBV29-1 with TRBJ1-1; TRBD1 matches at 8 bases. The V gene end was trimmed by 4 bases and the J gene end by 7 bases; junction bases not matched to a gene: 11. The CDR3 length is 14 residues. CDR1 SQVTM and CDR2 ANQGSEA come from the germline V gene. In nucleotides, the CDR3 is TGCAGCGTTGGGAGGACAGGGCTAGCCAATGAAGCTTTCTTT. It encodes CSVGRTGLANEAFF.

Only a few counts were recorded for this clonotype. This sequence joins TRBV6-1 and TRBJ2-3; D gene uncertain. This CDR3 is built from 11 residues. V lost 9 bases and J lost 4, with 8 bases in between. Germline CDR1 reads MNHNS; CDR2 reads SASEGT. The CDR3 region has the DNA TGTGCCAGTTTACTTGCAGATACGCAGTATTTT. Translating gives CASLLADTQYF.

The sample holds a few counts of this clonotype. The V and J genes are TRBV7-8 and TRBJ2-7, with D uncertain. The germline CDR1 and CDR2 sequences are SGHVS and FQNEAQ. CDR3 size: 12 residues. The V and J ends lost 3 bases and 9 bases respectively, with 12 bases between them. The CDR3 DNA reads TGTGCCAGCAGCTTTCTCCAGGAGCCGCAGTACTTC. Residues: CASSFLQEPQYF.

The chain joins TRBV12-3 or TRBV12-4 to TRBJ1-1; D ambiguous. The CDR3 sequence is 15 residues long. The V end was cut by 5 bases, the J end by 4 bases, with 17 bases between. This CDR3 reads CASSPRAGMGTEAFF. DNA of the CDR3: TGTGCCAGCAGTCCGAGGGCGGGGATGGGCACTGAAGCTTTCTTT.

The rearrangement uses TRBV5-1 and TRBJ1-2, with a tentative D call TRBD1 (6 bases). Per the germline V gene, CDR1 is SGHRS and CDR2 is YFSETQ. The V gene lost 0 bases and the J gene lost 3 bases, with 12 bases spanning the gap. This CDR3 has 15 residues. CDR3 DNA: TGCGCCAGCAGCTTGGACACAGGGAGGGACTATGGCTACACCTTC. Translating it yields CASSLDTGRDYGYTF. Based on the CDR3 plus reference TRBV5-1 and TRBJ1-2, the full variable domain is KAGVTQTPRYLIKTRGQQVTLSCSPISGHRSVSWYQQTPGQGLQFLFEYFSETQRNKGNFPGRFSGRQFSNSRSEMNVSTLELGDSALYLCASSLDTGRDYGYTFGSGTRLTVV.

This clonotype was found a few times. The rearrangement joins TRBV2 to TRBJ2-5, with D possibly being TRBD1 (5 bases). V was cut by 6 bases and J by 1 base, with 9 bases left in between. CDR3 length: 13 residues. Germline lookup yields CDR1 SNHLY and CDR2 FYNNEI. This chain's CDR3 is CASRPRVQETQYF. CDR3 DNA: TGTGCCAGCAGGCCCAGGGTCCAAGAGACCCAGTACTTC.

The CDR3 region has the DNA TGTGCCAGCAGTTCCCCCGCCCTGAGCGGGAGGGCCGGGGATACGCAGTATTTT. Its protein product is CASSSPALSGRAGDTQYF. The chain employs TRBV28 and TRBJ2-3; 10 bases map to TRBD2. Looked up from germline, CDR1 is MDHEN and CDR2 is SYDVKM. This CDR3 is 18 amino acids long. J was trimmed by 6 bases and V by 4 bases; bases with no gene match: 16. The full variable domain, rest sourced from reference TRBV28 and TRBJ2-3, is DVKVTQSSRYLVKRTGEKVFLECVQDMDHENMFWYRQDPGLGLRLIYFSYDVKMKEKGDIPEGYSVSREKKERFSLILESASTNQTSMYLCASSSPALSGRAGDTQYFGPGTRLTVL.

The chain carries TRBV20-1 and TRBJ2-1; 9 positions agree with TRBD2. Germline values: CDR1 DFQATT, CDR2 SNEGSKA (reference sequence). J was trimmed by 6 bases and V by 0 bases; bases with no gene match: 6. The CDR3 loop spans 15 amino acids. CDR3 bases: TGCAGTGCTAGAGAGCAGCCAGCGGGAGGCAATGAGCAGTTCTTC. It encodes CSAREQPAGGNEQFF.

The table lists this clonotype with a few counts. The gene calls are TRBV19 and TRBJ1-1; 10 bases match TRBD1. V was pared by 3 bases and J by 5 bases, with 6 bases of the junction left unmatched. Per germline, CDR1 LNHDA and CDR2 SQIVND (reference sequence). The CDR3 is made up of 15 amino acids. The CDR3 coding sequence is TGTGCCAGTAGTATCGGCCGGACAGGGGGGACTGAAGCTTTCTTT. This translates into CASSIGRTGGTEAFF.

This clonotype counts as medium-sized. The chain links TRBV7-2 to TRBJ1-5, with 9 bases fitting TRBD1. V trimming: 6 bases; J trimming: 6 bases; junction bases outside the gene matches: 3. The CDR3 has 13 residues. Germline V gene sequence: CDR1 SGHTA, CDR2 FQGNSA. Here the CDR3 DNA reads TGTGCCAGCAGGGGACAGGGCGGTCAGCCCCAGCATTTT. Translation: CASRGQGGQPQHF.

This chain uses TRBV24-1 with TRBJ2-3; 7 bases align to TRBD1. This CDR3 region has 16 residues. V gave up 3 bases and J gave up 2 bases; unmatched junction bases: 7. Germline CDR1 reads KGHDR; CDR2 reads SFDVKD. CDR3 sequence reads: CATSDRAGQVTDTQYF. In DNA form, the CDR3 reads TGTGCCACCAGTGATCGGGCCGGACAGGTCACAGATACGCAGTATTTT.